The following is a TCR beta chain sequence with its context. Germline V CDR1 and CDR2: MGHRA, YSYEKL. V was pared by 0 bases and J by 7 bases, with 19 bases between. The CDR3 has 17 residues. Clones were sequenced by immunoSEQ multiplex PCR, and TCRdb holds only the in-frame ones, with some missing. The sample shows tens of thousands of clones, more than 70% of them seen only once. These data are taken from a study of PD-1 blockade in mismatch repair-deficient tumors. This rearrangement joins TRBV4-1 to TRBJ2-1, with D tentatively TRBD2 (6 bases). The source material was peripheral blood, sampled 52 weeks after starting pembrolizumab. The source of this sequence is an adult with mismatch repair-deficient cancer. The CDR3 DNA reads TGCGCCAGCAGCCAAGAACGGGTGGGACTGAAGAGGAATGAGCAGTTCTTC. Translating gives CASSQERVGLKRNEQFF.